A single sample gave rise to the 14 T cell receptor beta chains below, sequenced in a study of shared clonotypes between healthy human individuals. Naive CD8 cells comprised CD45RO-negative, CCR7-positively selected cells, excluding terminally differentiated effector memory CD45RA+ cells. The protocol was immunoSEQ multiplex PCR, while the TCRdb copy is restricted to in-frame clones and leaves out a portion. Found here are approximately 2,200,000 clones, more than 85% of them singletons; the top ten hold around 1.7%. The sample was naive CD8+ T cells from PBMCs. The receptors shown here come from a man between 18 and 29 years old in good health. Some clones in this sample may be carry-over from other donors' samples.

The rearrangement uses TRBV5-1 and TRBJ2-1; D not certain. V was clipped by 5 bases and J by 7 bases, with 16 bases between them. The CDR3 totals 14 residues. CDR1 is SGHRS and CDR2 is YFSETQ in the germline V gene. CDR3 in DNA: TGCGCCAGCAGTGGTGGTGTACGCATTAATGAGCAGTTCTTC. Its protein product is CASSGGVRINEQFF.

The J gene is TRBJ2-1, the V gene TRBV27; TRBD2 matches 13 bases. The CDR3 is 18 amino acids. Germline assignment: CDR1 MNHEY and CDR2 SMNVEV (reference sequence). J gave up 7 bases and V 5 bases, and 14 bases lay outside the gene matches. The CDR3 sequence: CASSPTDSLAGGLNEQFF. The CDR3 region has the DNA TGTGCCAGCAGTCCTACAGATTCACTAGCGGGAGGGTTGAATGAGCAGTTCTTC.

V and J are TRBV4-1 and TRBJ2-3; TRBD2 matches at 8 bases. The germline gives CDR1 MGHRA, CDR2 YSYEKL. The CDR3 contains 17 residues. V lost 0 bases and J lost 0; bases outside the gene matches: 5. This CDR3 reads CASSQDQERESTDTQYF. The CDR3 DNA reads TGCGCCAGCAGCCAAGATCAGGAGCGGGAGAGCACAGATACGCAGTATTTT.

This sequence joins TRBV7-3 and TRBJ2-7; D is possibly TRBD2 (6 bases). The CDR3 runs to 14 residues. V was trimmed by 4 bases and J by 3 bases, leaving 13 bases between them. Germline V gene lookup returns CDR1 SGHTA and CDR2 FQGTGA. This chain's CDR3 is CASSWAGGNYEQYF. The CDR3 nucleotides are TGTGCCAGCAGCTGGGCAGGCGGGAACTACGAGCAGTACTTC.

Here the CDR3 DNA reads TGTGCCAGCAGCTCTACCGGGACAGGCGTTAATGAAAAACTGTTTTTT. It is translated as CASSSTGTGVNEKLFF. The chain joins TRBV5-4 to TRBJ1-4; 8 bases match TRBD1. The CDR3 has 16 residues. CDR1 is SGHNT and CDR2 is YYREEE in the germline V gene (reference sequence). Trimming removed 3 bases from V and 4 bases from J; junction bases left unmatched: 8. The full variable domain, its missing parts supplied by reference TRBV5-4 and TRBJ1-4, is ETGVTQSPTHLIKTRGQQVTLRCSSQSGHNTVSWYQQALGQGPQFIFQYYREEENGRGNFPPRFSGLQFPNYSSELNVNALELDDSALYLCASSSTGTGVNEKLFFGSGTQLSVL.

V usage is TRBV6-5 and J usage is TRBJ2-2; weak D call: TRBD1 (6 bases). V was clipped by 0 bases and J by 3 bases, with 11 bases between them. Germline V gives CDR1 MNHEY, CDR2 SVGAGI. This CDR3 comprises 16 residues. The DNA of the CDR3 is TGTGCCAGCAGTTACTCCCCAGGGACATACACCGGGGAGCTGTTTTTT. Its translation is CASSYSPGTYTGELFF.

This chain joins TRBV27 and TRBJ1-5, with a tentative D call TRBD1 (6 bases). Germline V gives CDR1 MNHEY, CDR2 SMNVEV (reference sequence). This CDR3 is built from 15 residues. V dropped 7 bases and J dropped 4 bases, with 17 bases sitting between them. CDR3 protein: CASTPRGGGNQPQHF. In DNA form, the CDR3 reads TGTGCCAGCACTCCCCGGGGAGGGGGGAATCAGCCCCAGCATTTT.

The V gene is TRBV27, the J gene TRBJ2-7, with TRBD1 identical over 9 bases. Trimming cost V 5 bases and J 3 bases; bases outside gene matches: 5. CDR1 and CDR2 (germline): MNHEY, SMNVEV (reference sequence). The CDR3 contains 14 residues. CDR3 in DNA: TGTGCCAGCAGTATTGGACAGGGGAACTACGAGCAGTACTTC. Translating it yields CASSIGQGNYEQYF.

Notes on this clone: The sample holds other DNA sequences that translate to the same CDR3. The V gene is TRBV9, the J gene TRBJ2-7; maybe TRBD2 (5 bases). The germline CDR1 and CDR2 sequences are SGDLS and YYNGEE. CDR3 length equals 12 residues. V shed 0 bases and J shed 6 bases, with 7 bases lying between them. The CDR3 reads CASSVASGEQYF. The CDR3 bases are TGTGCCAGCAGCGTAGCCAGCGGCGAGCAGTACTTC.

The rearrangement joins TRBV6-5 to TRBJ2-1, with 8 bases lining up with TRBD1. The CDR3 contains 13 residues. The ends lost 6 bases at V and 5 bases at J; junction bases unmatched: 3. Per germline, CDR1 MNHEY and CDR2 SVGAGI. CDR3 in amino acids: CASRTGANNEQFF. The CDR3 DNA is TGTGCCAGCAGGACAGGGGCGAACAATGAGCAGTTCTTC.

This sequence joins TRBV2 and TRBJ1-2, with D possibly matching TRBD1 (5 bases). V gave up 6 bases and J gave up 6 bases, with 23 bases separating them. CDR3 length: 16 residues. Germline-derived CDR1 and CDR2 are SNHLY and FYNNEI. This CDR3 is CASSDPLVPGIHGYTF. In nucleotides, the CDR3 is TGTGCCAGCAGCGATCCTCTTGTTCCAGGGATCCATGGCTACACCTTC.

This rearrangement joins TRBV2 to TRBJ2-7; tentatively, D is TRBD2 (6 bases). Per germline, CDR1 SNHLY and CDR2 FYNNEI. Trimming cost V 6 bases and J 4 bases, with 19 bases left between them. The CDR3 runs 15 residues. CDR3 coding DNA: TGTGCCAGCAGCCAGGGAGGAGGGCCTACTTACGAGCAGTACTTC. This codes for CASSQGGGPTYEQYF.

V is TRBV11-1 and J is TRBJ1-2; a possible D gene is TRBD1 (5 bases). Between the trimmed V and J ends, which lost 1 base and 7 bases, there was a span of 16 bases. Germline CDR1 SGHAT, CDR2 FQDESV (reference sequence). This CDR3 has 15 amino acids. This CDR3 reads CASSLEGSKPSGYTF. The CDR3 DNA is TGTGCCAGCAGCTTAGAGGGGAGCAAACCCTCTGGCTACACCTTC. The full variable domain, in which reference TRBV11-1 and TRBJ1-2 provide the parts outside the CDR3, is EAEVAQSPRYKITEKSQAVAFWCDPISGHATLYWYRQILGQGPELLVQFQDESVVDDSQLPKDRFSAERLKGVDSTLKIQPAELGDSAMYLCASSLEGSKPSGYTFGSGTRLTVV.

The chain is built from TRBV7-9 and TRBJ2-2, with 9 positions matching TRBD1. This CDR3 contains 15 residues. The germline V gene encodes CDR1 SEHNR and CDR2 FQNEAQ (reference sequence). The trim removed 5 bases at V and 6 bases at J, leaving 7 bases unmatched. The CDR3 loop reads CASSPQGAGAGELFF. The DNA of the CDR3 is TGTGCCAGCAGCCCACAGGGGGCGGGCGCCGGGGAGCTGTTTTTT.